The 19 T cell receptor beta chains below all came from one sample that was sequenced in a study of cytomegalovirus exposure and HLA in healthy donors. Only in-frame clones appear in the TCRdb table, and some are missing; sequencing was by immunoSEQ multiplex PCR. The table lists about 98,000 clones, 70% to 90% of them singletons. The specimen sequenced was PBMCs. These receptors originate from a woman in her 30s in good health and CMV-seronegative.

This clone was counted once. The chain is built from TRBV7-2 and TRBJ2-7, with TRBD2 as a possible D gene (7 bases). The V end lost 4 bases, the J end lost 3 bases, and 10 bases lay between the germline ends. This CDR3 has 13 residues. CDR1 is SGHTA, CDR2 FQGNSA, per germline. CDR3 region: CASSSGGRYEQYF. CDR3 nucleotides: TGTGCCAGCAGCTCGGGGGGCCGCTACGAGCAGTACTTC.

The chain links TRBV7-9 to TRBJ2-5; TRBD1 might be the D (6 bases). The germline V gene encodes CDR1 SEHNR and CDR2 FQNEAQ (reference sequence). The ends were cut back, 5 bases at V and 4 bases at J, with 8 bases in the middle. The length of the CDR3 is 12 residues. The CDR3 sequence is CASSGGVETQYF. The CDR3 coding sequence is TGTGCCAGCAGCGGGGGCGTAGAGACCCAGTACTTC.

For the CDR3, the DNA is TGTGCCATCAGTGTGAGCTCTAGGGGACAGGCGCGTGGCTACACCTTC. This encodes CAISVSSRGQARGYTF. This sequence joins TRBV10-3 and TRBJ1-2; 8 bases agree with TRBD1. The CDR3 consists of 16 residues. V dropped 4 bases and J dropped 7; count of bases not matched to a gene: 14. CDR1 and CDR2 (germline): ENHRY, SYGVKD.

Only a few counts were recorded for this clone. The same CDR3 is also encoded by other DNA sequences in this sample. The V and J genes are TRBV5-1 and TRBJ2-1, with 11 bases fitting TRBD2. Germline V gene data show CDR1 as SGHRS and CDR2 as YFSETQ. With V trimmed by 0 bases and J by 4 bases, 0 bases remained unmatched. This CDR3 is built from 15 residues. The CDR3: CASSLGLAGYNEQFF. Written as DNA, the CDR3 is TGCGCCAGCAGCTTGGGACTAGCGGGATACAATGAGCAGTTCTTC.

This clone showed up just a few times. The V gene is TRBV12-5, the J gene TRBJ1-2; D remains unclear. Germline CDR1 is LGHNT and CDR2 is FRNRAP. The V gene lost 1 base and the J gene lost 7 bases, with 10 bases spanning the gap. The CDR3 sequence is 13 residues long. The CDR3: CASGLDYLGGYTF. In DNA, the CDR3 is TGTGCTAGTGGTTTGGATTACCTAGGTGGCTACACCTTC.

This clone was observed a single time. The chain is built from TRBV4-1 and TRBJ1-2, with TRBD1 as a possible D gene (6 bases). Germline lookup yields CDR1 MGHRA and CDR2 YSYEKL. The CDR3 covers 15 residues. V was cut by 0 bases and J by 4 bases, with 12 bases left in between. CDR3 in amino acids: CASSQDIQGVYGYTF. The DNA for the CDR3 is TGCGCCAGCAGCCAAGATATACAGGGTGTCTATGGCTACACCTTC.

This chain uses TRBV2 with TRBJ1-1; TRBD1 matches 7 bases. V shed 6 bases and J 7 bases; nucleotides not matched to a gene: 8. CDR3 size: 13 residues. CDR1 is SNHLY, CDR2 FYNNEI, per germline. The CDR3 loop is CASSVQGYSEAFF. The CDR3 nucleotides are TGTGCCAGCAGCGTACAGGGGTATAGTGAAGCTTTCTTT.

The V gene is TRBV10-3, the J gene TRBJ2-7; 7 bases line up with TRBD1. The J segment lost 2 bases and the V segment lost 2 bases, leaving 12 bases of the junction unmatched. The length of the CDR3 is 17 residues. Germline-derived CDR1 and CDR2 are ENHRY and SYGVKD. The CDR3 DNA is TGTGCCATCAGTGAGGGGGTTTTCACAGGGGTGGCCTACGAGCAGTACTTC. This translates into CAISEGVFTGVAYEQYF.

This clone appeared once. The chain joins TRBV18 to TRBJ2-5; 7 nucleotides line up with TRBD1. Trimming at V came to 3 bases and at J to 0 bases, leaving 7 bases not matched to a gene. Germline V gene data show CDR1 as KGHSH and CDR2 as LQKENI. The CDR3 sequence is 16 residues long. Written as DNA, the CDR3 is TGTGCCAGCTCACCGAGACGACAGGGAGACCAAGAGACCCAGTACTTC. This gives the protein CASSPRRQGDQETQYF.

This clone was recorded only once. The rearrangement uses TRBV27 and TRBJ1-5; 7 bases fit TRBD1. Germline V CDR1 and CDR2: MNHEY, SMNVEV (reference sequence). The CDR3 is made up of 15 amino acids. The ends lost 2 bases at V and 7 bases at J; junction bases unmatched: 8. The CDR3 is CASSLRQGRSQPQHF. DNA of the CDR3: TGTGCCAGCAGTTTAAGACAGGGTCGGTCCCAGCCCCAGCATTTT.

The chain combines TRBV4-3 with TRBJ2-7; tentative D call: TRBD1 (6 bases). The CDR3 covers 16 residues. V was shortened by 3 bases and J by 5 bases, with 20 bases between the two germline ends. Germline CDR1 reads LGHNA; CDR2 reads YSLEER. In DNA form, the CDR3 reads TGCGCCAGCAGCCAGACTCGGGCAGGGGAGTTGCACGAGCAGTACTTC. Residues: CASSQTRAGELHEQYF.

This sequence joins TRBV27 and TRBJ1-1; D perhaps matches TRBD1 (5 bases). The CDR3 covers 12 residues. Germline lookup yields CDR1 MNHEY and CDR2 SMNVEV (reference sequence). V was cut by 2 bases and J by 6 bases, with 7 bases left in between. The CDR3, as DNA: TGTGCCAGCAGTTTAAGGGGCGCTGAAGCTTTCTTT. Residues: CASSLRGAEAFF.

The chain has TRBV29-1 and TRBJ2-7; 8 positions match TRBD1. Germline V gives CDR1 SQVTM, CDR2 ANQGSEA. J was trimmed by 7 bases and V by 7 bases; bases with no gene match: 12. This CDR3 spans 13 amino acids. The CDR3 is CSALGQGAGEQYF. The CDR3 bases are TGCAGCGCTTTAGGCCAGGGGGCAGGGGAGCAGTACTTC.

This chain uses TRBV7-8 with TRBJ1-1, with D possibly TRBD1 on 6 matching bases. The V and J ends lost 5 bases and 3 bases respectively, with 7 bases between them. CDR1 and CDR2 (germline): SGHVS, FQNEAQ. The CDR3 length is 12 residues. CDR3 sequence (DNA): TGTGCCAGCAGCAGGGGGTACACTGAAGCTTTCTTT. Its protein is CASSRGYTEAFF.

The chain has TRBV2 and TRBJ2-3; TRBD1 agrees at 7 bases. CDR3 length equals 14 residues. J was trimmed by 1 base and V by 7 bases; bases with no gene match: 5. Germline CDR1 reads SNHLY; CDR2 reads FYNNEI. The CDR3 reads CASTPQGGTDTQYF. CDR3 bases: TGTGCCAGCACCCCCCAGGGGGGCACAGATACGCAGTATTTT.

This clone was recorded only once. The CDR3 region is CASSRRRIPGQRLSNQPQHF. The CDR3 DNA reads TGTGCCAGTAGCCGACGAAGGATACCGGGACAGCGGTTGAGCAATCAGCCCCAGCATTTT. The V call is TRBV19, the J call TRBJ1-5, with 7 bases aligning to TRBD1. The CDR3 has 20 residues. Germline CDR1 reads LNHDA; CDR2 reads SQIVND (reference sequence). After removal of 6 bases from V and 1 base from J, the junction contained 21 bases not matched to a gene.

This sequence joins TRBV5-1 and TRBJ2-2; no clear D. The V gene lost 0 bases and the J gene lost 8 bases, with 23 bases spanning the gap. Germline V lookup: CDR1 SGHRS, CDR2 YFSETQ. The CDR3 is made up of 18 amino acids. The CDR3 DNA follows: TGCGCCAGCAGCTTGGTAACGGCGAGCGCATTAACGAAGGGGGAGCTGTTTTTT. This encodes CASSLVTASALTKGELFF. The complete variable domain, with remaining parts taken from reference TRBV5-1 and TRBJ2-2, reads KAGVTQTPRYLIKTRGQQVTLSCSPISGHRSVSWYQQTPGQGLQFLFEYFSETQRNKGNFPGRFSGRQFSNSRSEMNVSTLELGDSALYLCASSLVTASALTKGELFFGEGSRLTVL.

The genes are TRBV7-2 and TRBJ1-2, with D perhaps matching TRBD1 (6 bases). Germline V lookup: CDR1 SGHTA, CDR2 FQGNSA. V lost 8 bases, J lost 2 bases, and 15 bases lay in between. The CDR3 is 14 amino acids. The CDR3 DNA reads as TGTGCCAGCGCTATCGGGGGGCGCAACTATGGCTACACCTTC. This sequence encodes CASAIGGRNYGYTF.

This clone appeared a few times. The genes are TRBV19 and TRBJ2-3, with 8 bases aligning to TRBD2. CDR1 and CDR2 from the germline V gene are LNHDA and SQIVND (reference sequence). This CDR3 comprises 15 residues. Losses at the gene ends were 3 bases for V and 2 bases for J; bases not matched to a gene: 4. This CDR3 is CASSIGGVLTDTQYF. The CDR3 nucleotides are TGTGCCAGTAGTATCGGGGGGGTGCTCACAGATACGCAGTATTTT.